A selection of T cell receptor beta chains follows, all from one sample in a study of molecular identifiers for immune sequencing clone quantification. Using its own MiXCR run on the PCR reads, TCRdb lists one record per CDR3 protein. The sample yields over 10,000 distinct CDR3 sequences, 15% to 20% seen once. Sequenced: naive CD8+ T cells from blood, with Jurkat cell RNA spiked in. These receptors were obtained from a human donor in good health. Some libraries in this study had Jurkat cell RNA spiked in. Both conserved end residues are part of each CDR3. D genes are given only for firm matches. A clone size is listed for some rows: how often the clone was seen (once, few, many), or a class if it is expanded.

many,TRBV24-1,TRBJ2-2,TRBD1,TGTGCCACCAGTGACCGAGGACAGGGAGACAGGGAGCTGTTTTTT,CATSDRGQGDRELFF
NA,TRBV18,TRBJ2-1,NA,TGTGCCAGCTCATCCCCAGCGGACCTCTACGATGAGCAGTTCTTC,CASSSPADLYDEQFF
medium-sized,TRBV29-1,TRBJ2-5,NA,TGCAGCGTTGAAGAGGAGGTGTGGGTCCCAAGAAAGACCCAGTACTTC,CSVEEEVWVPRKTQYF
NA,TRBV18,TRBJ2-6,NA,TGTGCCAGCTCACCATTTACCTCTGGGGCCAACGTCCAGACTTTC,CASSPFTSGANVQTF
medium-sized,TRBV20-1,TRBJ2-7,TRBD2,TGCAGTGCTAGAGATCGGCGGGAGGCCCTTTGGTACGAGCAGTACTTC,CSARDRREALWYEQYF
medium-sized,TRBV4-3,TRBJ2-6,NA,TGCGCCAGCAGCCAATATATGGAGGGTCCTGGGGCCAACGTCCTGACTTTC,CASSQYMEGPGANVLTF
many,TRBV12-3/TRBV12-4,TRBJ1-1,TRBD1,TGTGCCAGCAGTTTATCAGGGGGCGTGGCTGAAGCTTTCTTT,CASSLSGGVAEAFF
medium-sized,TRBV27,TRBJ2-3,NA,TGTGCCAGCAGTTTTTCCGCCACAGATACGCAGTATTTT,CASSFSATDTQYF
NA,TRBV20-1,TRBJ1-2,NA,TGCAGTGCTAGAGATTTGAGTAACTATGGCTACACCTTC,CSARDLSNYGYTF
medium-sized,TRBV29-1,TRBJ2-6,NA,TGCAGCGTTGTTCACTCTGGGGCCAACGTCCTGACTTTC,CSVVHSGANVLTF
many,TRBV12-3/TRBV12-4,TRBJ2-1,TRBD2,TGTGCCAGCAGCAATACCAGAGCGGGAGGGGGGAATGAGCAGTTCTTC,CASSNTRAGGGNEQFF
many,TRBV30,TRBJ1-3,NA,TGTGCCTGGAGCCAAGGGGGGACTTCCCGAAACACCATATATTTT,CAWSQGGTSRNTIYF
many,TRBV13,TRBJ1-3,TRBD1,TGTGCCAGCAGCTCAGGACAGGGTGCAGGAAACACCATATATTTT,CASSSGQGAGNTIYF
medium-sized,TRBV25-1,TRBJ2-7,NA,TGTGCCAGCAGTGAATCACAGGGCTGGAGCTCCTACGAGCAGTACTTC,CASSESQGWSSYEQYF
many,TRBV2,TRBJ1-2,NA,TGTGCCAGCAGTGATGTGGCGTTCTATGGCTACACCTTC,CASSDVAFYGYTF
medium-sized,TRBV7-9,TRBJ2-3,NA,TGTGCCAGCAGCTCCCAAAGCGGCTGGGACACGCAGTATTTT,CASSSQSGWDTQYF
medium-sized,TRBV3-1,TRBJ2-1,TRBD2,TGTGCCAGCAGCCAAGCACTAGCGGGTTACAATGAGCAGTTCTTC,CASSQALAGYNEQFF
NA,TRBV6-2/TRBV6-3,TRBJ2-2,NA,TGTGCCAGTAGTTACATACAGGGTACCGGGGAGCTGCTTTTT,CASSYIQGTGELLF
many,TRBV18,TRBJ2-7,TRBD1,TGTGCCAGCTCGACAGGGGGCAGATCCTACGAGCAGTACTTC,CASSTGGRSYEQYF
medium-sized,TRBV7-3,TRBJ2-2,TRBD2,TGTGCCAGCAGCCCAGGACTAGCGGGATTCGGAACCGGGGAGCTGTTTTTT,CASSPGLAGFGTGELFF
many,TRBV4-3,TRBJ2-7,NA,TGCGCCAGCAGCCAAGATTTAGGGCTAGCGAGTCCCTACGAGCAGTACTTC,CASSQDLGLASPYEQYF
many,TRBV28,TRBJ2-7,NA,TGTGCCAGCAGACTGACGAGGAGTTATTACGAGCAGTACTTC,CASRLTRSYYEQYF
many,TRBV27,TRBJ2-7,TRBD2,TGTGCCAGCCGGCCAGCGGGGGGGTCTTACGAGCAGTACTTC,CASRPAGGSYEQYF